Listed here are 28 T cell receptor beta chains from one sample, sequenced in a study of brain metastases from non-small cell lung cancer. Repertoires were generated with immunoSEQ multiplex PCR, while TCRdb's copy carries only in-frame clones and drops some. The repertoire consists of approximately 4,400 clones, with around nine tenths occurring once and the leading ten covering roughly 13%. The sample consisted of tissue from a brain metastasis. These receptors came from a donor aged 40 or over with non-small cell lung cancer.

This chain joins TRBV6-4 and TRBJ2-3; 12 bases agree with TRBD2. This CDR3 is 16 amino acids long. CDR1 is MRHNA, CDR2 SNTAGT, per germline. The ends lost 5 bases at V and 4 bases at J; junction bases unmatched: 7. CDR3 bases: TGTGCCAGCAGTCCGTCTAGCGGGGGGGCCGCAGATACGCAGTATTTT. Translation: CASSPSSGGAADTQYF.

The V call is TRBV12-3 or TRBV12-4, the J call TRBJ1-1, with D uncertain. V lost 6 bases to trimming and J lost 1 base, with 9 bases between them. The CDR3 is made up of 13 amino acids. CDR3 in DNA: TGTGCCAGCAGCCCCCGTCAGAACACTGAAGCTTTCTTT. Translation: CASSPRQNTEAFF.

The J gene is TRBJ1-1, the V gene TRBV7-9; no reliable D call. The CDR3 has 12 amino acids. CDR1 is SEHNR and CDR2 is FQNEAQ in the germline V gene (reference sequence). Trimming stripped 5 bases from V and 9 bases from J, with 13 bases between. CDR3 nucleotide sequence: TGTGCCAGCAGCCCCTCCGACAAGCAAGCTTTCTTT. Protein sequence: CASSPSDKQAFF.

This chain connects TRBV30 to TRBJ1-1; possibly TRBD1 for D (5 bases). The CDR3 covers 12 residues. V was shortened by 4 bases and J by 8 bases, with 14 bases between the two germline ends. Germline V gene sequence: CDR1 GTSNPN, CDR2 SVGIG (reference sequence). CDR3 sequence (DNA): TGTGCCTGGAATGTGGGGCAGGGAGAAGCTTTCTTT. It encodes CAWNVGQGEAFF.

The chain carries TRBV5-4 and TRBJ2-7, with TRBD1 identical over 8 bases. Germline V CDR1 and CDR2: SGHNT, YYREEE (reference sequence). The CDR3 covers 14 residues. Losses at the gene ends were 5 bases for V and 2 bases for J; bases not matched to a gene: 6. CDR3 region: CASSKPGQAYEQYF. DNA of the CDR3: TGTGCCAGCAGTAAGCCGGGACAGGCCTACGAGCAGTACTTC.

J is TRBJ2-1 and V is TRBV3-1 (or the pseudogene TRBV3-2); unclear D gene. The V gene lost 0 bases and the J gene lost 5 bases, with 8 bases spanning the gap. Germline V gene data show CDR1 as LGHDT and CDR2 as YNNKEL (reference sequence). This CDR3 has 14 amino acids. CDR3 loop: CASSQDGLHNEQFF. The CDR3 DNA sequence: TGTGCCAGCAGCCAAGACGGGCTCCACAATGAGCAGTTCTTC.

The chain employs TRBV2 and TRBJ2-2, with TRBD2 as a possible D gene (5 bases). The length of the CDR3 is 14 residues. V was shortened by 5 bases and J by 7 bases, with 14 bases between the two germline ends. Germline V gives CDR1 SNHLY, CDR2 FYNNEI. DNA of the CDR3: TGTGCCAGCAGTCTAAGAGGGCGCGGCGGGGAGCTGTTTTTT. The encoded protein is CASSLRGRGGELFF. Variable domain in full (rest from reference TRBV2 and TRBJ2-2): EPEVTQTPSHQVTQMGQEVILRCVPISNHLYFYWYRQILGQKVEFLVSFYNNEISEKSEIFDDQFSVERPDGSNFTLKIRSTKLEDSAMYFCASSLRGRGGELFFGEGSRLTVL.

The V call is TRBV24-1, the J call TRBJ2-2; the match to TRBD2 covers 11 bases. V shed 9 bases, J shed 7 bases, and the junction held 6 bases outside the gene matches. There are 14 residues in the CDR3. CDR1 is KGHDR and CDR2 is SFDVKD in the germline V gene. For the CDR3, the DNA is TGTGCCACCGGTAGCGGGAGGGTCGGCGGGGAGCTGTTTTTT. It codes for CATGSGRVGGELFF.

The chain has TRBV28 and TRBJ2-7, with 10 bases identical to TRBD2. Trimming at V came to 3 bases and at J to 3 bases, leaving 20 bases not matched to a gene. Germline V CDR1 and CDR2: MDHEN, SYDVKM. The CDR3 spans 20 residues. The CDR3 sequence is CASSFPTRTSGHQGLYEQYF. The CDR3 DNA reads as TGTGCCAGCAGTTTCCCCACCCGGACTAGCGGCCATCAAGGGCTCTACGAGCAGTACTTC.

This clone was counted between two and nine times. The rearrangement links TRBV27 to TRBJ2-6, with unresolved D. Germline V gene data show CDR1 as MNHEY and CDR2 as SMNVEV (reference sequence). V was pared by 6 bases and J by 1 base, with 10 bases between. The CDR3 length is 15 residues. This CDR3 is CASSEDLSGANVLTF. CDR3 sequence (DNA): TGTGCCAGCAGCGAGGACCTTTCTGGGGCCAACGTCCTGACTTTC.

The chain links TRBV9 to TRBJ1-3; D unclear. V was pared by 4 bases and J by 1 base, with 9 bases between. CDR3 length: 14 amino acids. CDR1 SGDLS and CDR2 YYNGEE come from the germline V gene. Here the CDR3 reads CASSLDGSGNTIYF. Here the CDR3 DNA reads TGTGCCAGCAGCCTTGACGGTTCTGGAAACACCATATATTTT.

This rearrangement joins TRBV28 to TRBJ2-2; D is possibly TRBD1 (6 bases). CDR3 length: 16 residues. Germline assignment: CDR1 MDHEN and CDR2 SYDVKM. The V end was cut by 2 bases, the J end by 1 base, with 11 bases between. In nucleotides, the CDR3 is TGTGCCAGCAGTTTACAGGGGTCCGGGAACACCGGGGAGCTGTTTTTT. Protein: CASSLQGSGNTGELFF. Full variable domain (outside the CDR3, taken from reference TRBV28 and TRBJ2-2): DVKVTQSSRYLVKRTGEKVFLECVQDMDHENMFWYRQDPGLGLRLIYFSYDVKMKEKGDIPEGYSVSREKKERFSLILESASTNQTSMYLCASSLQGSGNTGELFFGEGSRLTVL.

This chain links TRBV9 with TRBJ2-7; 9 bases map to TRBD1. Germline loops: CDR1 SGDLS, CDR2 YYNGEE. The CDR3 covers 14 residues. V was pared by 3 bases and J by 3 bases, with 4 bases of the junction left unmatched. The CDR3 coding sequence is TGTGCCAGCAGCGGTTGGGACAGGGTCTACGAGCAGTACTTC. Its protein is CASSGWDRVYEQYF.

This CDR3 reads CASSLQLANTEAFF. CDR3 nucleotide sequence: TGTGCCAGCAGTTTACAGCTAGCGAACACTGAAGCTTTCTTT. This chain joins TRBV6-5 and TRBJ1-1, with D hard to call. This CDR3 has 14 residues. Germline assignment: CDR1 MNHEY and CDR2 SVGAGI. Between the trimmed V and J ends, which lost 4 bases and 1 base, there was a span of 10 bases.

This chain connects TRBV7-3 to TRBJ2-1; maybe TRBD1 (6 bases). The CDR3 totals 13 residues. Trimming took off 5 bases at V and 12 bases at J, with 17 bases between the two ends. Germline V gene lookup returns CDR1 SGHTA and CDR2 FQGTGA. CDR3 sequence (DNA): TGTGCCAGCAGCGGTGGACAGAGGAAAGGGCAGTTCTTC. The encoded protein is CASSGGQRKGQFF.

The CDR3 sequence: CASTAFGGQGEQYF. The CDR3 DNA sequence: TGTGCCAGCACCGCCTTCGGGGGACAGGGCGAGCAGTACTTC. This sequence joins TRBV27 and TRBJ2-7; 9 bases fit TRBD1. The CDR3 runs 14 residues. V lost 7 bases to trimming and J lost 6 bases; unmatched junction nucleotides: 10. Germline V gene sequence: CDR1 MNHEY, CDR2 SMNVEV (reference sequence).

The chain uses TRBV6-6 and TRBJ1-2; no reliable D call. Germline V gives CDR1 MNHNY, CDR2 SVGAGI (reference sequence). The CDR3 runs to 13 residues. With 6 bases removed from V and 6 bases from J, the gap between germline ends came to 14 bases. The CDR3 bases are TGTGCCAGCAGCTGGGGTAATGGGAATGGCTACACCTTC. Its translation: CASSWGNGNGYTF.

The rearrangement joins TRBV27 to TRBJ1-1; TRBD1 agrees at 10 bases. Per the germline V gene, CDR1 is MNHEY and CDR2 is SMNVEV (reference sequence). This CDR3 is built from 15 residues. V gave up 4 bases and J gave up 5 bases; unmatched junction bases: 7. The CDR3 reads CASSSVGTGATEAFF. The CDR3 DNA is TGTGCCAGCAGTTCCGTCGGGACAGGGGCGACTGAAGCTTTCTTT.

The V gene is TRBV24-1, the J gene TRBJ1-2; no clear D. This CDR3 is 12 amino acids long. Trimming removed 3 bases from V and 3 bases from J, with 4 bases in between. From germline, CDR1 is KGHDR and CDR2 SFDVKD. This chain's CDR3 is CATSDPDYGYTF. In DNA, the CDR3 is TGTGCCACCAGTGATCCTGACTATGGCTACACCTTC.

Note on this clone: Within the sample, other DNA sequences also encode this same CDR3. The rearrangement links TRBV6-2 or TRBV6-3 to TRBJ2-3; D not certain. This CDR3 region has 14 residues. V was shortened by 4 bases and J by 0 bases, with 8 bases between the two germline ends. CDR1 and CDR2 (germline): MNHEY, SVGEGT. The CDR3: CASSSWASTDTQYF. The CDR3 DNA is TGTGCCAGCAGTTCATGGGCTAGCACAGATACGCAGTATTTT.

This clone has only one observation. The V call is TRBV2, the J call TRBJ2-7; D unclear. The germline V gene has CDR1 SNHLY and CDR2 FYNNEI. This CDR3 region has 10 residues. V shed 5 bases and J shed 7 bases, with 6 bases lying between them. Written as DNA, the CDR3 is TGTGCCAGCAGTCTCATTGAGCAGTACTTC. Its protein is CASSLIEQYF.

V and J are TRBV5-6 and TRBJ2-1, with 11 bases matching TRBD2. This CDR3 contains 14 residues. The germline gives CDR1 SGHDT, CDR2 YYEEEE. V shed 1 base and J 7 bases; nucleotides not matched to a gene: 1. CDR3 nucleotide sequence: TGTGCCAGCAGCTTGACTAGCGGGGGAAATGAGCAGTTCTTC. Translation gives CASSLTSGGNEQFF.

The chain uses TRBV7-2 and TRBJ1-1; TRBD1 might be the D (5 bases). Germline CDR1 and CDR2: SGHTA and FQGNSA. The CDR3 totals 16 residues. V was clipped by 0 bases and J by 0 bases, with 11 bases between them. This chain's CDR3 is CASSLATGTLNTEAFF. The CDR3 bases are TGTGCCAGCAGCTTAGCCACAGGCACCTTGAACACTGAAGCTTTCTTT.

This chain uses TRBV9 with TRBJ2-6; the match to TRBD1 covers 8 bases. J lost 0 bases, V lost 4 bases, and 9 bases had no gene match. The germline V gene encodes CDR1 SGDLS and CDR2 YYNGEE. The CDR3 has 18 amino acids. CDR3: CASSPLGTGFSGANVLTF. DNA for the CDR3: TGTGCCAGCAGCCCTCTTGGGACAGGCTTCTCTGGGGCCAACGTCCTGACTTTC.

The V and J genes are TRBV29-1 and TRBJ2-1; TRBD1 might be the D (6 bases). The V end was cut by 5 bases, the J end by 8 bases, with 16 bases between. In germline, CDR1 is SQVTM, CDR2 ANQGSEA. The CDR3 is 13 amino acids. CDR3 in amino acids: CSVSRQVRYEQFF. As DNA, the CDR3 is TGCAGCGTTTCCAGACAGGTACGGTATGAGCAGTTCTTC.

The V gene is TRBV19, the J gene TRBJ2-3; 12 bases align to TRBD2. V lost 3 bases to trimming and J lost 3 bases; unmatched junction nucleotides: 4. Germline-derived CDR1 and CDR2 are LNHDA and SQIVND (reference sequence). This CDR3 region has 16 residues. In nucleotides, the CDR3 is TGTGCCAGTAGTATCGGGCTAGCGGGAGGGACAGATACGCAGTATTTT. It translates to CASSIGLAGGTDTQYF.

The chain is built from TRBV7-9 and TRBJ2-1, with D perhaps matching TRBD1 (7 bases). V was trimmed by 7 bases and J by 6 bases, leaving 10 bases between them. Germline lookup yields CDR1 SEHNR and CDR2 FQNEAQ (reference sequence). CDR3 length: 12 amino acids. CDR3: CASNRGGNEQFF. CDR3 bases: TGTGCCAGCAACAGGGGAGGCAATGAGCAGTTCTTC.

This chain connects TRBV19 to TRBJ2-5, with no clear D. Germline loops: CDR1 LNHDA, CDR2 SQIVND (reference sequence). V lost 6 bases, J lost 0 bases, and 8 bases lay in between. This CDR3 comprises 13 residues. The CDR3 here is CASSPRDQETQYF. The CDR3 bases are TGTGCCAGTAGCCCCCGGGACCAAGAGACCCAGTACTTC.